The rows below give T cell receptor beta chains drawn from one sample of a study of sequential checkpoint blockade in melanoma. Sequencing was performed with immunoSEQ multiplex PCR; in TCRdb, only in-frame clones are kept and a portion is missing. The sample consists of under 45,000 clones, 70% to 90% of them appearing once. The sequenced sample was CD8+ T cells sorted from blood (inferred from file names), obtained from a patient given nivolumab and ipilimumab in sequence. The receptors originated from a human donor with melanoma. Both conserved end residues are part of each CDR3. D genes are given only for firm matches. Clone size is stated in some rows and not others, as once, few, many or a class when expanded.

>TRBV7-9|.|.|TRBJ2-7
CASRPGQQYEQYF
TGTGCCAGCAGACCGGGACAACAATACGAGCAGTACTTC
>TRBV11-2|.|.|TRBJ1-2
CASSPTQGFGRLGYTF
TGTGCCAGCAGTCCTACACAGGGATTCGGTCGTTTGGGCTACACCTTC
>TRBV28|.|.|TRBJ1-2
CASSPGGGEYTF
TGTGCCAGCAGCCCGGGGGGTGGGGAGTACACCTTC
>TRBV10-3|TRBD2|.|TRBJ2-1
CAISEPGTSGRGYNEQFF
TGTGCCATCAGTGAACCTGGGACTAGCGGGAGGGGGTACAATGAGCAGTTCTTC
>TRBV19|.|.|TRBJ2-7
CASSPRVGSYEQYF
TGTGCCAGTAGTCCCCGCGTAGGGAGCTACGAGCAGTACTTC
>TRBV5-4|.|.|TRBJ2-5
CASSRELGETQYF
TGTGCCAGCAGCCGGGAGTTGGGGGAGACCCAGTACTTC
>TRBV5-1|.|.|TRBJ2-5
CASSSLFSRGETQYF
TGCGCCAGCAGCTCTTTGTTTTCCCGGGGAGAGACCCAGTACTTC
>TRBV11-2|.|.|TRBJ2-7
CASSLGGKGNEQYF
TGTGCCAGCAGCTTAGGCGGGAAAGGGAACGAGCAGTACTTC
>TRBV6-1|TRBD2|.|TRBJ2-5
CASSETGGGQETQYF
TGTGCCAGCAGTGAAACGGGGGGGGGTCAAGAGACCCAGTACTTC
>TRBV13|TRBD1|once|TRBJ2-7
CASSGQDRPYEQYF
TGTGCCAGCAGCGGGCAGGACAGGCCCTACGAGCAGTACTTC
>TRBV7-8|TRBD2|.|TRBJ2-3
CASSLELAGASDTQYF
TGTGCCAGCAGCTTAGAACTAGCGGGGGCCTCGGATACGCAGTATTTT
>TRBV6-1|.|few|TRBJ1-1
CASSDTKSGWNSAEAFF
TGTGCCAGCAGTGATACCAAGAGCGGTTGGAATAGCGCTGAAGCTTTCTTT
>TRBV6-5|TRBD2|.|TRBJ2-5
CASGSPGTSPGEQYF
TGTGCCAGCGGTTCGCCAGGGACTAGTCCCGGGGAGCAGTACTTC
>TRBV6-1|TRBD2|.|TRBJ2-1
CASSELLAGGPYNEQFF
TGTGCCAGCAGTGAGTTACTAGCGGGAGGACCCTACAATGAGCAGTTCTTC
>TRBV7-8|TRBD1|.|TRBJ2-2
CASSLVYIQGDLDTGELFF
TGTGCCAGCAGCTTAGTTTATATTCAGGGGGATTTGGACACCGGGGAGCTGTTTTTT
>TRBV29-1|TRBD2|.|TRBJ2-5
CSVETVAGETQYF
TGCAGCGTTGAAACTGTAGCGGGAGAGACCCAGTACTTC
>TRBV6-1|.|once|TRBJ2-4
CASSGTGIAKNIQYF
TGTGCCAGCAGTGGAACGGGTATCGCCAAAAACATTCAGTACTTC
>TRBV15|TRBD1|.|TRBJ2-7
CATSGDRGTYEQYF
TGTGCCACCAGCGGGGACAGGGGGACCTACGAGCAGTACTTC
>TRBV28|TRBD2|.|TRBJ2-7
CASRRTSGSQEQYF
TGTGCCAGCAGGCGGACTAGCGGGAGTCAAGAGCAGTACTTC
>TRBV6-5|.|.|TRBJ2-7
CASTTAAQYF
TGTGCCAGCACCACAGCCGCGCAGTACTTC
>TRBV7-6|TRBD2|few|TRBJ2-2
CASSFQAGGLSGGELFF
TGTGCCAGCAGCTTCCAAGCGGGGGGGCTTTCCGGCGGGGAGCTGTTTTTT
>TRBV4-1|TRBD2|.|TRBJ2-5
CASSQVASGGAEETQYF
TGCGCCAGCAGCCAAGTGGCTAGCGGGGGGGCAGAAGAGACCCAGTACTTC
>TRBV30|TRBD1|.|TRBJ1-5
CAWTISGQGQPQHF
TGTGCCTGGACCATATCCGGACAGGGTCAGCCCCAGCATTTT
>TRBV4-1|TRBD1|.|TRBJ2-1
CASSRTGGNEQFF
TGCGCCAGCAGCCGGACAGGGGGCAATGAGCAGTTCTTC
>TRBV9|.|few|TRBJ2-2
CASSGWATENTGELFF
TGTGCCAGCAGCGGATGGGCTACAGAGAACACCGGGGAGCTGTTTTTT
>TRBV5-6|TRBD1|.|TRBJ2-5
CASSWRQGGETQYF
TGTGCCAGCAGCTGGAGACAGGGTGGCGAGACCCAGTACTTC
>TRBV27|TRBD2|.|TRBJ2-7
CASRLLAGDYEQYF
TGTGCCAGCCGGCTGCTAGCGGGAGACTACGAGCAGTACTTC
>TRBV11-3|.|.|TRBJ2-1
CASSLGTNEQFF
TGTGCCAGCAGCTTAGGGACTAATGAGCAGTTCTTC
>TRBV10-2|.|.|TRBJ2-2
CASSDMTGELFF
TGCGCCAGCAGTGATATGACCGGGGAGCTGTTTTTT
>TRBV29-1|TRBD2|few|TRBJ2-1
CSVPTLAGVSNEQFF
TGCAGCGTTCCGACTCTCGCGGGAGTTTCCAATGAGCAGTTCTTC
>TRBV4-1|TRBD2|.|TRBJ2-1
CASSQGTSGRANEQFF
TGCGCCAGCAGCCAGGGGACTAGCGGGAGAGCCAATGAGCAGTTCTTC
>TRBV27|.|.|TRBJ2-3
CASSPTLRTQYF
TGTGCCAGCAGTCCAACTCTTCGTACGCAGTATTTT
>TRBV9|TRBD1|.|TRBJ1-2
CASSALTGGSGYGYTF
TGTGCCAGCAGCGCCCTCACAGGGGGCTCGGGCTATGGCTACACCTTC
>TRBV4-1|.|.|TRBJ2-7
CASSQSQTGRYYEQYF
TGCGCCAGCAGCCAGTCGCAGACAGGGAGGTACTACGAGCAGTACTTC
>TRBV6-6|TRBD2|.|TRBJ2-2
CASNHWGLAGTGELFF
TGTGCCAGCAACCACTGGGGACTAGCAGGCACCGGGGAGCTGTTTTTT
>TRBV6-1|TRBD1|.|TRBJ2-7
CASRPTGDYEQYF
TGTGCCAGCAGACCAACAGGGGACTACGAGCAGTACTTC
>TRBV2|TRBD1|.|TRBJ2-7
CASRESTGKSYEQYF
TGTGCCAGCAGAGAATCGACAGGGAAAAGCTACGAGCAGTACTTC
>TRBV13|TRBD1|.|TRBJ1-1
CASSSRGTEAFF
TGTGCCAGCAGCTCCAGGGGGACTGAAGCTTTCTTT
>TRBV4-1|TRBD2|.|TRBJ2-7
CASSQDPSGAGYEQYF
TGCGCCAGCAGCCAAGATCCTAGCGGAGCTGGGTACGAGCAGTACTTC
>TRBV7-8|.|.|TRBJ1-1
CASSLGRATPTEAFF
TGTGCCAGCAGCTTAGGGCGGGCCACCCCCACTGAAGCTTTCTTT
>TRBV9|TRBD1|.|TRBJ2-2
CASSVAGQVNTGELFF
TGTGCCAGCAGCGTAGCGGGACAGGTGAACACCGGGGAGCTGTTTTTT
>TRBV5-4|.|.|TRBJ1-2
CASSLNAPSGYTF
TGTGCCAGCAGCTTGAACGCCCCGAGTGGCTACACCTTC
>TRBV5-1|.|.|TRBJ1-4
CASSLGTVATNEKLFF
TGCGCCAGCAGCTTGGGGACAGTTGCAACTAATGAAAAACTGTTTTTT